These 32 T cell receptor beta chains share one sample of origin, sequenced in a study of cytomegalovirus exposure and HLA in healthy donors. The PCR was carried out with 60 Vbeta primers and 13 Jbeta primers. The method was immunoSEQ multiplex PCR; TCRdb's version includes in-frame clones alone and lacks a portion of them. The sample carries 200,000 or so clones, about 90% recorded once. Material for sequencing was PBMCs. Every receptor here comes from a girl under two years old in good health and CMV-seronegative.

This chain joins TRBV4-1 and TRBJ2-1; the match to TRBD1 covers 12 bases. CDR3 length: 15 amino acids. The J segment lost 9 bases and the V segment lost 3 bases, leaving 6 bases of the junction unmatched. Germline V gene lookup returns CDR1 MGHRA and CDR2 YSYEKL. The CDR3 loop reads CASSQEGQGAIEQFF. The CDR3 DNA reads TGCGCCAGCAGCCAGGAGGGACAGGGGGCAATTGAGCAGTTCTTC.

J is TRBJ2-1 and V is TRBV4-1; D is undetermined. V was clipped by 1 base and J by 5 bases, with 6 bases between them. In germline, CDR1 is MGHRA, CDR2 YSYEKL. The CDR3 totals 13 residues. The CDR3: CASSQVRDNEQFF. In DNA form, the CDR3 reads TGCGCCAGCAGCCAAGTCCGGGACAATGAGCAGTTCTTC.

The chain joins TRBV5-6 to TRBJ2-1; TRBD2 matches 13 bases. This CDR3 region has 15 residues. Germline values: CDR1 SGHDT, CDR2 YYEEEE. V lost 5 bases to trimming and J lost 4 bases; unmatched junction nucleotides: 3. The CDR3 here is CASRWTSGGYNEQFF. The CDR3 DNA follows: TGTGCCAGCAGGTGGACTAGCGGGGGATACAATGAGCAGTTCTTC.

The gene calls are TRBV9 and TRBJ2-3; 7 nucleotides agree with TRBD2. From germline, CDR1 is SGDLS and CDR2 YYNGEE. The CDR3 contains 14 residues. The J segment lost 1 base and the V segment lost 5 bases, leaving 4 bases of the junction unmatched. The CDR3 loop is CASRGGGGTDTQYF. In nucleotides, the CDR3 is TGTGCCAGCAGAGGTGGGGGGGGCACAGATACGCAGTATTTT.

The gene calls are TRBV7-6 and TRBJ1-4, with 7 bases matching TRBD1. CDR3 length: 13 amino acids. The germline V gene encodes CDR1 SGHVS and CDR2 FNYEAQ. V shed 11 bases, J shed 5 bases, and the junction held 8 bases outside the gene matches. The DNA for the CDR3 is TGTGCCGTAAGAGACAGGGAGAATGAAAAACTGTTTTTT. This sequence encodes CAVRDRENEKLFF.

A word on this clone: Relative to the germline gene, one junction end is altered; a read error may explain this. The CDR3 is CSSSLDGWLAQGTQYF. DNA of the CDR3: TGTTCCAGCAGCTTAGATGGGTGGCTAGCTCAAGGTACGCAGTATTTT. The rearrangement links TRBV7-9 to TRBJ2-3; tentatively, D is TRBD2 (5 bases). The germline CDR1 and CDR2 sequences are SEHNR and FQNEAQ (reference sequence). The CDR3 loop spans 16 amino acids.

This clone occurred a few times. The chain is built from TRBV6-1 and TRBJ1-1; tentatively, D is TRBD1 (6 bases). The CDR3 is 15 amino acids. Trimming left V 0 bases short and J 5 bases short, with 13 bases between. The V gene's germline CDR1 is MNHNS and CDR2 SASEGT. In DNA form, the CDR3 reads TGTGCCAGCAGTGAAGCGGGGACAAGGGGTACTGAAGCTTTCTTT. Amino acids: CASSEAGTRGTEAFF.

CDR3 DNA: TGTGCCAGCAGCCGGACTAGCGGGAAGTACAATGAGCAGTTCTTC. Protein sequence: CASSRTSGKYNEQFF. The chain recombines TRBV9 with TRBJ2-1; 12 bases map to TRBD2. J was trimmed by 4 bases and V by 4 bases; bases with no gene match: 3. Germline assignment: CDR1 SGDLS and CDR2 YYNGEE. CDR3 size: 15 residues.

The V gene is TRBV4-1, the J gene TRBJ2-2; 7 positions match TRBD1. Germline V CDR1 and CDR2: MGHRA, YSYEKL. The CDR3 runs 18 residues. V lost 2 bases and J lost 0; bases outside the gene matches: 9. The CDR3 is CASSQLVRGHTNTGELFF. The CDR3 region has the DNA TGCGCCAGCAGCCAACTCGTTAGGGGGCACACGAACACCGGGGAGCTGTTTTTT.

The DNA for the CDR3 is TGTGCCAGCAGTGAACGGCTAGCGGTCCACACCGGGGAGCTGTTTTTT. This sequence encodes CASSERLAVHTGELFF. The chain is built from TRBV2 and TRBJ2-2, with TRBD2 identical over 7 bases. CDR3 length: 16 amino acids. Unmatched junction bases numbered 6, after V lost 2 bases and J lost 3 bases. Germline CDR1 SNHLY, CDR2 FYNNEI. The full variable domain, its missing parts supplied by reference TRBV2 and TRBJ2-2, is EPEVTQTPSHQVTQMGQEVILRCVPISNHLYFYWYRQILGQKVEFLVSFYNNEISEKSEIFDDQFSVERPDGSNFTLKIRSTKLEDSAMYFCASSERLAVHTGELFFGEGSRLTVL.

The chain couples TRBV5-6 to TRBJ2-1; TRBD1 matches at 8 bases. The CDR3 runs 16 residues. Trimming at V came to 3 bases and at J to 7 bases, leaving 12 bases not matched to a gene. Per germline, CDR1 SGHDT and CDR2 YYEEEE. CDR3 DNA: TGTGCCAGCAGCTCCGACGGGGGACAGGTAGGAAATGAGCAGTTCTTC. As protein: CASSSDGGQVGNEQFF.

On this clone itself: An end of the junction does not agree with germline; a read error may underlie this. The V call is TRBV7-9, the J call TRBJ1-5; D perhaps matches TRBD1 (5 bases). Germline V CDR1 and CDR2: SEHNR, FQNEAQ (reference sequence). The CDR3 extends over 15 amino acids. In DNA form, the CDR3 reads TGTTCCAGCAGCCACGCAGGCAGGGATCATCAGCCCCAGCATTTT. It yields the protein CSSSHAGRDHQPQHF.

The V and J genes are TRBV6-1 and TRBJ1-1; TRBD1 might be the D (5 bases). Trimming cost V 2 bases and J 0 bases, with 13 bases left between them. Germline V gene data show CDR1 as MNHNS and CDR2 as SASEGT. This CDR3 region has 16 residues. The CDR3 is CASSEYWGDLNTEAFF. The CDR3 coding sequence is TGTGCCAGCAGTGAATATTGGGGGGACTTGAACACTGAAGCTTTCTTT.

This clone showed up just once. The chain couples TRBV5-1 to TRBJ2-1; 7 positions agree with TRBD2. The CDR3 covers 15 residues. Germline CDR1 and CDR2: SGHRS and YFSETQ. V was pared by 0 bases and J by 7 bases, with 7 bases of the junction left unmatched. CDR3 sequence: CASSLGGGGRNEQFF. CDR3 DNA sequence: TGCGCCAGCAGCTTGGGTGGGGGGGGAAGAAATGAGCAGTTCTTC.

The chain links TRBV7-9 to TRBJ1-1, with TRBD1 matching over 8 bases. V dropped 5 bases and J dropped 8; count of bases not matched to a gene: 7. Germline loops: CDR1 SEHNR, CDR2 FQNEAQ (reference sequence). The CDR3 loop spans 13 amino acids. The CDR3 reads CASSRSRTGEAFF. CDR3 coding DNA: TGTGCCAGCAGCCGTTCCCGGACAGGGGAAGCTTTCTTT.

V gene TRBV6-1 combines with J gene TRBJ2-5; 10 nucleotides match TRBD1. Germline CDR1 and CDR2: MNHNS and SASEGT. CDR3 size: 15 residues. The trim removed 4 bases at V and 5 bases at J, leaving 7 bases unmatched. Here the CDR3 DNA reads TGTGCCAGCAGTGCGGACAGGGGGACTCTGGAGACCCAGTACTTC. This encodes CASSADRGTLETQYF.

The rearrangement uses TRBV27 and TRBJ2-3, with TRBD2 matching over 10 bases. The CDR3 length is 17 residues. CDR1 MNHEY and CDR2 SMNVEV come from the germline V gene (reference sequence). The V segment lost 6 bases and the J segment 4 bases; nucleotides outside the gene matches: 13. The CDR3 sequence: CASRVAGGSGGADTQYF. In DNA, the CDR3 is TGTGCCAGCAGGGTAGCGGGGGGCTCCGGGGGTGCAGATACGCAGTATTTT.

This clone was recorded a few times. The chain employs TRBV5-1 and TRBJ2-1; D is unresolved. The length of the CDR3 is 12 residues. In germline, CDR1 is SGHRS, CDR2 YFSETQ. The V end was cut by 2 bases, the J end by 14 bases, with 14 bases between. CDR3 bases: TGCGCCAGCAGCTTTAGCCCTGAGGCAGAGTTCTTC. Amino acid sequence: CASSFSPEAEFF.

The DNA of the CDR3 is TGCGCCAGCAGCCAAGGGGACAGGGGCACTGAAGCTTTCTTT. The encoded protein is CASSQGDRGTEAFF. The chain links TRBV5-1 to TRBJ1-1; 10 bases align to TRBD1. With V trimmed by 4 bases and J by 4 bases, 4 bases remained unmatched. The V gene's germline CDR1 is SGHRS and CDR2 YFSETQ. The CDR3 length is 14 residues.

The rearrangement uses TRBV7-9 and TRBJ1-1; no clear D. The CDR3 is 14 residues long. In germline, CDR1 is SEHNR, CDR2 FQNEAQ (reference sequence). V was cut by 4 bases and J by 1 base, with 10 bases left in between. The CDR3 sequence is CASSSLYTNTEAFF. For the CDR3, the DNA is TGTGCCAGCAGCTCCCTTTACACGAACACTGAAGCTTTCTTT. Full variable domain (outside the CDR3, taken from reference TRBV7-9 and TRBJ1-1): DTGVSQNPRHKITKRGQNVTFRCDPISEHNRLYWYRQTLGQGPEFLTYFQNEAQLEKSRLLSDRFSAERPKGSFSTLEIQRTEQGDSAMYLCASSSLYTNTEAFFGQGTRLTVV.

The V and J genes are TRBV5-4 and TRBJ1-1, with a possible D match to TRBD1 (6 bases). CDR3 length: 12 residues. CDR1 and CDR2 (germline): SGHNT, YYREEE (reference sequence). V gave up 4 bases and J gave up 3 bases, with 7 bases separating them. Here the CDR3 reads CASSNRDTEAFF. The CDR3 bases are TGTGCCAGCAGCAACAGGGACACTGAAGCTTTCTTT.

This clone was detected once. This chain connects TRBV25-1 to TRBJ1-3, with D possibly being TRBD1 (6 bases). The germline CDR1 and CDR2 sequences are MGHDK and SYGVNS. Deletions cut 6 bases from V and 0 bases from J, with 12 bases between. This CDR3 has 15 residues. The CDR3 loop is CASRPGHGSGNTIYF. The CDR3 DNA follows: TGTGCCAGCAGACCGGGACACGGCTCTGGAAACACCATATATTTT. Drawing the rest from reference TRBV25-1 and TRBJ1-3, the complete variable domain is EADIYQTPRYLVIGTGKKITLECSQTMGHDKMYWYQQDPGMELHLIHYSYGVNSTEKGDLSSESTVSRIRTEHFPLTLESARPSHTSQYLCASRPGHGSGNTIYFGEGSWLTVV.

The CDR3 here is CASRYKISNQPQHF. Written as DNA, the CDR3 is TGTGCCAGCAGGTACAAGATTAGCAATCAGCCCCAGCATTTT. This chain uses TRBV2 with TRBJ1-5, with D unclear. The CDR3 is made up of 14 amino acids. The V end lost 6 bases, the J end lost 0 bases, and 9 bases lay between the germline ends. Germline values: CDR1 SNHLY, CDR2 FYNNEI.

This chain connects TRBV5-1 to TRBJ2-3, with TRBD2 matching over 10 bases. The junction had 3 bases not matched to a gene; V was cut back by 2 bases and J by 3 bases. The CDR3 is 15 amino acids. Germline V lookup: CDR1 SGHRS, CDR2 YFSETQ. CDR3 amino acids: CASSLLAGLTDTQYF. The CDR3 nucleotides are TGCGCCAGCAGCTTACTAGCGGGATTAACAGATACGCAGTATTTT.

The J gene is TRBJ2-7, the V gene TRBV25-1, with TRBD2 matching 11 bases. Germline V gene lookup returns CDR1 MGHDK and CDR2 SYGVNS. The ends lost 6 bases at V and 5 bases at J; junction bases unmatched: 9. The CDR3 has 15 residues. As DNA, the CDR3 is TGTGCCAGCAGACAAATAGCGGGAGGGTCCCACGAGCAGTACTTC. This encodes CASRQIAGGSHEQYF.

The chain recombines TRBV20-1 with TRBJ1-2; D is perhaps TRBD1 (5 bases). V was shortened by 4 bases and J by 8 bases, with 8 bases between the two germline ends. CDR3 length equals 10 residues. In germline, CDR1 is DFQATT, CDR2 SNEGSKA (reference sequence). CDR3 in DNA: TGCAGTGCTACGGGGGGAGGCTACACCTTC. It specifies CSATGGGYTF.

This rearrangement joins TRBV5-6 to TRBJ1-1; D gene uncertain. The germline CDR1 and CDR2 sequences are SGHDT and YYEEEE. The CDR3 spans 14 residues. Between the trimmed V and J ends, which lost 0 bases and 7 bases, there was a span of 13 bases. The CDR3 protein is CASSLVTGSNEAFF. The CDR3 region has the DNA TGTGCCAGCAGCTTGGTAACGGGTTCCAATGAAGCTTTCTTT.

This sequence joins TRBV5-4 and TRBJ2-1, with 7 bases aligning to TRBD2. Trimming removed 4 bases from V and 5 bases from J; junction bases left unmatched: 6. Germline V CDR1 and CDR2: SGHNT, YYREEE (reference sequence). The CDR3 spans 14 residues. CDR3 loop: CASSTIGGNNEQFF. The CDR3 DNA reads TGTGCCAGCAGCACTATCGGGGGGAACAATGAGCAGTTCTTC.

In DNA, the CDR3 is TGCGCCACCTCAGACAGGGGGAACACTGAAGCTTTCTTT. This translates into CATSDRGNTEAFF. This chain connects TRBV5-1 to TRBJ1-1; 8 nucleotides match TRBD1. Germline-derived CDR1 and CDR2 are SGHRS and YFSETQ. The CDR3 totals 13 residues. With 9 bases clipped from V and 1 base from J, the junction kept 5 bases outside the gene matches.

Note on this clone: Relative to the germline gene, one junction end is altered; a read error may explain this. The CDR3 loop reads CASTYRTGGDYGYTF. For the CDR3, the DNA is TGTGCCAGCACTTACCGGACAGGGGGCGACTATGGCTACACCTTC. V is TRBV6-5 and J is TRBJ1-2; 11 bases are shared with TRBD1. CDR1 is MNHEY and CDR2 is SVGAGI in the germline V gene. This CDR3 spans 15 amino acids.

This chain joins TRBV19 and TRBJ1-1, with D perhaps TRBD1 (5 bases). Trimming pared 4 bases from V and 4 bases from J, leaving 16 bases between. This CDR3 comprises 15 residues. The germline V gene has CDR1 LNHDA and CDR2 SQIVND (reference sequence). CDR3 sequence reads: CASSKDTPSGTEAFF. CDR3 nucleotides: TGTGCCAGTAGTAAGGACACCCCGTCGGGCACTGAAGCTTTCTTT.

J is TRBJ2-3 and V is TRBV6-1; 7 nucleotides match TRBD1. Germline CDR1 reads MNHNS; CDR2 reads SASEGT. The CDR3 runs to 15 residues. J lost 0 bases, V lost 6 bases, and 6 bases had no gene match. CDR3 residues: CASSPGTASTDTQYF. CDR3 DNA sequence: TGTGCCAGCAGCCCCGGGACAGCGAGCACAGATACGCAGTATTTT.